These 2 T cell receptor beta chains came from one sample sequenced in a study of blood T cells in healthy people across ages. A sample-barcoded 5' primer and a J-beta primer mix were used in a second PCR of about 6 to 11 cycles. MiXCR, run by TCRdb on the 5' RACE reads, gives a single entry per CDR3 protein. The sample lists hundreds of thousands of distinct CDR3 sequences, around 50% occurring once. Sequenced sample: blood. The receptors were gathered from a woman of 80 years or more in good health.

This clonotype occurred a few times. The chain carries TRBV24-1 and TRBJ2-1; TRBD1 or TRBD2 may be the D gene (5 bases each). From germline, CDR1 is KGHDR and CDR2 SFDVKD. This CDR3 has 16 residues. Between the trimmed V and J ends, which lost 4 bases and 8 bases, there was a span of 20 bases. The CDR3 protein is CATSDPLGGVRDEQFF. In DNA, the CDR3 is TGTGCCACCAGTGACCCTCTTGGGGGAGTAAGGGATGAGCAGTTCTTC.

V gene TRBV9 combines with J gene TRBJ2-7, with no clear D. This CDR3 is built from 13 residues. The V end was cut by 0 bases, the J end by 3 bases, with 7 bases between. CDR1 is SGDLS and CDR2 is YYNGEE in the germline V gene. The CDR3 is CASSVGIDYEQYF. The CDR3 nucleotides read TGTGCCAGCAGCGTAGGAATAGACTACGAGCAGTACTTC.